This TCR beta chain was documented in a study of control samples from healthy donors and cancer patients. Profiling relied on immunoSEQ multiplex PCR, and the TCRdb table lists in-frame clones only, not all of them. The table includes 150,000 to 200,000 clones, 80% to 90% detected once. Germline lookup yields CDR1 SGHNT and CDR2 YYREEE (reference sequence). CDR3 size: 15 residues. With V trimmed by 0 bases and J by 9 bases, 6 bases remained unmatched. The origin of this receptor is a man aged 18 to 29 in good health. The V gene is TRBV5-4, the J gene TRBJ1-6, with TRBD1 matching 7 bases. The sequenced sample consisted of blood. The CDR3 nucleotides are TGTGCCAGCAGCTTGGAACAGGGGAAAATTTCACCCCTCCACTTT. This codes for CASSLEQGKISPLHF.